These T cell receptor beta chains were read from a single sample in a study of blood T cell repertoires in COVID-19. TCRdb's table, derived via immunoSEQ multiplex PCR, lists solely in-frame clones and lacks some. The data hold under 200,000 clones, with nearly 90% observed a single time. The sample comprised peripheral blood. These receptors were taken from a man aged 60 to 69 with active or convalescent COVID-19. Both conserved end residues are part of each CDR3. Each record gives: V gene, J gene, CDR3 protein.

TRBV5-1,TRBJ1-6,CASRLWTGSNSPLHF
TRBV6-5,TRBJ2-7,CASRLQGLGSYEQYF
TRBV14,TRBJ1-3,CASSQDVGVSPGNTIYF
TRBV13,TRBJ2-7,CASSLKGRGVPYEQYF
TRBV9,TRBJ1-2,CASSVSGNYGYTF
TRBV5-1,TRBJ1-5,CASSARGGQPQHF
TRBV27,TRBJ1-1,CASSLVGGTEAFF
TRBV29-1,TRBJ1-1,CSVSEQGAYTEAFF
TRBV7-3,TRBJ2-2,CASSALGRNTGELFF
TRBV9,TRBJ1-5,CASSVGLGDQPQHF
TRBV5-4,TRBJ2-1,CASSLGPSYNEQFF
TRBV6-6,TRBJ2-7,CASSVSLVGGVLYF
TRBV2,TRBJ1-1,CASNGQGDTEAFF
TRBV15,TRBJ1-4,CATSAGLNEKLFF
TRBV18,TRBJ2-1,CASSRMSLDEQFF
TRBV6-5,TRBJ1-2,CASTLTGTYGYTF
TRBV11-2,TRBJ1-3,CASRLSIGASGNTIYF
TRBV6-5,TRBJ1-1,CASSYSSLRTEAFF
TRBV2,TRBJ2-7,CASSPFYEQYF
TRBV6-5,TRBJ2-7,CAISTDTPYEQYF
TRBV7-4,TRBJ2-3,CASSLALGRGGTDTQYF
TRBV19,TRBJ1-5,CASRPDRANQPQHF
TRBV2,TRBJ2-7,CASSLAGVPSYEQYF
TRBV27,TRBJ1-3,CASSTDRGNTIYF
TRBV18,TRBJ1-5,CASSPDRGLNQPQHF
TRBV27,TRBJ1-1,CASSRPTGQNTEAFF
TRBV5-1,TRBJ2-7,CASSYTGGEQYF
TRBV5-4,TRBJ2-2,CASSLDSGELFF
TRBV6-1,TRBJ2-6,CASSEGQDFSGANVLTF
TRBV6-5,TRBJ1-6,CASSPNEVSPLHF
TRBV2,TRBJ2-1,CASNSDNEQFF
TRBV29-1,TRBJ1-2,CSVEINYGYTF
TRBV27,TRBJ1-2,CASSPGWSPGTGGDYGYTF
TRBV27,TRBJ2-2,CASSYRMTGGTGELFF
TRBV24-1,TRBJ1-2,CATSIGTGRGYTF
TRBV7-9,TRBJ2-5,CASSLAGGPETQYF
TRBV19,TRBJ1-6,CASSRQGDFSPLHF